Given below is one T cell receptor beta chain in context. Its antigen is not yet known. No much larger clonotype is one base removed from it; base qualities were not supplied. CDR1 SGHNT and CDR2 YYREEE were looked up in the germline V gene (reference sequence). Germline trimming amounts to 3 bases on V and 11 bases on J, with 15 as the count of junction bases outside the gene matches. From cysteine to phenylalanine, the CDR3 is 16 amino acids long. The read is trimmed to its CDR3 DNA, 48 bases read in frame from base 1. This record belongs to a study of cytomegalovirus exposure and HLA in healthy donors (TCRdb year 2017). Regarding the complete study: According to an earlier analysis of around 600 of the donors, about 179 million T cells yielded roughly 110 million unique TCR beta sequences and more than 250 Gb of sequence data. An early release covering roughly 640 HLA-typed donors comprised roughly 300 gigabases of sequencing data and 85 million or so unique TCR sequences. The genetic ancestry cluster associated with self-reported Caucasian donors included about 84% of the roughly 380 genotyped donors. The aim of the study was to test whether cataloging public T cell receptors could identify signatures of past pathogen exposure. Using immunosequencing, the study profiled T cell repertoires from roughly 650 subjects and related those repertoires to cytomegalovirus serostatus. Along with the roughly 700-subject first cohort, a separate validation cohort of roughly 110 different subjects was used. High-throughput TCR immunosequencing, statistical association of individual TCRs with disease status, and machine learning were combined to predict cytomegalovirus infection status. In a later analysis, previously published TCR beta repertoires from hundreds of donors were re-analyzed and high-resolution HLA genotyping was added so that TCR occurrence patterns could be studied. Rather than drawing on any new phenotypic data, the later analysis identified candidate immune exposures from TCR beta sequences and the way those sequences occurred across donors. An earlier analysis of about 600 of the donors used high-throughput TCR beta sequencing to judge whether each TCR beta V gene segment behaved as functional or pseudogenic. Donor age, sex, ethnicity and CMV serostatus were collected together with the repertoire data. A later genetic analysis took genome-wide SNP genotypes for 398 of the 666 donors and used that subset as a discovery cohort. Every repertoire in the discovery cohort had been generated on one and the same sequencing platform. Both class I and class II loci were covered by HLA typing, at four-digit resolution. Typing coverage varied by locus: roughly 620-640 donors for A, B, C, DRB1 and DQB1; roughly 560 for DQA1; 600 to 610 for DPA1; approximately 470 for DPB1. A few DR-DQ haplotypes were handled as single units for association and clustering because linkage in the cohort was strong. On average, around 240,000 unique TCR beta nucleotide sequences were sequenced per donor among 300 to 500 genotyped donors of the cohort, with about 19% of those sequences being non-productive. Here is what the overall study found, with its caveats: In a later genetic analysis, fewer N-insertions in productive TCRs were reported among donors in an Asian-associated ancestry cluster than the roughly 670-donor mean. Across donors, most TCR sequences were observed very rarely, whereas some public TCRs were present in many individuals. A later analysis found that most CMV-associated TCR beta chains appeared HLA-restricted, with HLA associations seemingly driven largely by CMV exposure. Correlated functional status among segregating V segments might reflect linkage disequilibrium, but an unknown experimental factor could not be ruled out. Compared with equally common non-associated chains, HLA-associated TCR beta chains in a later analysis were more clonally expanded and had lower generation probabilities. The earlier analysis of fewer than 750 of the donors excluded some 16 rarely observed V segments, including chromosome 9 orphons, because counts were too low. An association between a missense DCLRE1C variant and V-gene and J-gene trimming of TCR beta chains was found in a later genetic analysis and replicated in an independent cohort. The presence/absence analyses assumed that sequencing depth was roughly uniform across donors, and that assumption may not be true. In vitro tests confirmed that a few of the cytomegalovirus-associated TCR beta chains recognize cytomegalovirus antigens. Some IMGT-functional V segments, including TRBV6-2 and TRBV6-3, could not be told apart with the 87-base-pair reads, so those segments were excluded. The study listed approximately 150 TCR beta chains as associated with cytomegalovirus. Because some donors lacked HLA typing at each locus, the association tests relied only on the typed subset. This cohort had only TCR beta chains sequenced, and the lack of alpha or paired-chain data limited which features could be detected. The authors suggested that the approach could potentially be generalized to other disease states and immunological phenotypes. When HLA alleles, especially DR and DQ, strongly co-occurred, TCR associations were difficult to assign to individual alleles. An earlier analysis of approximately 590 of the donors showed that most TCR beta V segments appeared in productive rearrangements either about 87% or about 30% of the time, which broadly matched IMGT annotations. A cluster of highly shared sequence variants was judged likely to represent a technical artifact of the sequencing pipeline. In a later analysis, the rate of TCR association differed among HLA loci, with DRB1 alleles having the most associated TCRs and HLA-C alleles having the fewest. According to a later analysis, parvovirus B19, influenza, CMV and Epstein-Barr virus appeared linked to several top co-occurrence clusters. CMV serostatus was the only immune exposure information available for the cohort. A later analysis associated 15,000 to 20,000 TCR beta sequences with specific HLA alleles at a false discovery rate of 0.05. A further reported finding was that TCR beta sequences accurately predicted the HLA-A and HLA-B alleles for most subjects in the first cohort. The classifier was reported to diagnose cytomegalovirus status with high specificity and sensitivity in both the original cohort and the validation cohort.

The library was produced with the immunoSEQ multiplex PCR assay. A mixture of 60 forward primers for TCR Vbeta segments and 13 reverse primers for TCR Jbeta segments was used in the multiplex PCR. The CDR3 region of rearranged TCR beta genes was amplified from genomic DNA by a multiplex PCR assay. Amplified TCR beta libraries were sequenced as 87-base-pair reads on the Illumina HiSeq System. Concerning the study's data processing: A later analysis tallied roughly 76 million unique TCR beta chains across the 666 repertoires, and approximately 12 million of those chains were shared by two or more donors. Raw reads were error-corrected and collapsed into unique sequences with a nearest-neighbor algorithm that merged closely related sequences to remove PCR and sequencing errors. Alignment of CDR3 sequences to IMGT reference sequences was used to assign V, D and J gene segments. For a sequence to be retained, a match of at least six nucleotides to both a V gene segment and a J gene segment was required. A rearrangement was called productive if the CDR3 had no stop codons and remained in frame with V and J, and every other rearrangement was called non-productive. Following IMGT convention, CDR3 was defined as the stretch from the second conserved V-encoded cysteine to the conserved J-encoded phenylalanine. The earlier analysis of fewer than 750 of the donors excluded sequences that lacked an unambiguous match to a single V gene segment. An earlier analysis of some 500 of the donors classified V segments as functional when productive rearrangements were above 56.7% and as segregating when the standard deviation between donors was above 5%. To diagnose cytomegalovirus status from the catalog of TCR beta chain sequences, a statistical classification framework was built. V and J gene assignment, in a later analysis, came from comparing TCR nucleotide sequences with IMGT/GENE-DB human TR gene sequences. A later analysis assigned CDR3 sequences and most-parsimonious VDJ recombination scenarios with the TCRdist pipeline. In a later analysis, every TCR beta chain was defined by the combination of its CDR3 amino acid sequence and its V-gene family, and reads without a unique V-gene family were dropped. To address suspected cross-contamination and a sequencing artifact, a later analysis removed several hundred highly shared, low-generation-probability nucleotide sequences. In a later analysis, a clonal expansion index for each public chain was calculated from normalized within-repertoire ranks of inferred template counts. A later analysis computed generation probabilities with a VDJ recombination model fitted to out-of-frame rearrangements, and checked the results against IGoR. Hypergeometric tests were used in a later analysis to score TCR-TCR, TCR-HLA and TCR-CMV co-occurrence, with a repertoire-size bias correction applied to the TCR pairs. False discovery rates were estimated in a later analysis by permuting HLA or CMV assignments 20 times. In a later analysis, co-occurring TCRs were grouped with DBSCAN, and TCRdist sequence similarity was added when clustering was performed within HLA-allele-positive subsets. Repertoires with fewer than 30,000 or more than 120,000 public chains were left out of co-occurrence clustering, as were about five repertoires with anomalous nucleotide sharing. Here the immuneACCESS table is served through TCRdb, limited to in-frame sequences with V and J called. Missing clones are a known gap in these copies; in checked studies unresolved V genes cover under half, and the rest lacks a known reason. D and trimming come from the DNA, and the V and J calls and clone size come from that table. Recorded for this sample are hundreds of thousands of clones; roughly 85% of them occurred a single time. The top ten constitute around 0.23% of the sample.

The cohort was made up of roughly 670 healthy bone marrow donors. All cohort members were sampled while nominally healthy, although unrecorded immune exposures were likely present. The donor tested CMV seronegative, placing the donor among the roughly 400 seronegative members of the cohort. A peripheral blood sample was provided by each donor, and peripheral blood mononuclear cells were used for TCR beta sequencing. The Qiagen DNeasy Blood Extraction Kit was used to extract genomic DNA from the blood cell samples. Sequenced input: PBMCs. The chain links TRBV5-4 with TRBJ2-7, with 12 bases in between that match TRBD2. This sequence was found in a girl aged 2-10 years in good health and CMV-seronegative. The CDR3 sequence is CASSSRLAGATLGKYF. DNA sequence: TGTGCCAGCAGCTCCAGACTAGCGGGGGCCACCCTCGGAAAGTACTTC.